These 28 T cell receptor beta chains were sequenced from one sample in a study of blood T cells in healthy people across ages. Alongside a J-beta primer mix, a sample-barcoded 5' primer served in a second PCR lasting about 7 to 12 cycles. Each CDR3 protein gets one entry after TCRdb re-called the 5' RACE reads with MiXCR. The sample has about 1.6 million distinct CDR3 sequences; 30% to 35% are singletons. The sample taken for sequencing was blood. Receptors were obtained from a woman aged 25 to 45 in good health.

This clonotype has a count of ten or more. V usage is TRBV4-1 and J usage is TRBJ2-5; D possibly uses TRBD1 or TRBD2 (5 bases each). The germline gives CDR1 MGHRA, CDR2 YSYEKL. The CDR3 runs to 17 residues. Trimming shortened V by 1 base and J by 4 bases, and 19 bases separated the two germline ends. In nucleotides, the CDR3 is TGCGCCAGCAGCCAAGGGACACCCTTCCGGGGTCGAGAGACCCAGTACTTC. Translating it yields CASSQGTPFRGRETQYF.

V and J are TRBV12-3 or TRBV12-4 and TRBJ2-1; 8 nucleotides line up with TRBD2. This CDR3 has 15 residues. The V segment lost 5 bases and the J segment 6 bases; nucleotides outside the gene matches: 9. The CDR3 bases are TGTGCCAGCAGTCCCAGGACTAGCAGTGGCAATGAGCAGTTCTTC. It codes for CASSPRTSSGNEQFF.

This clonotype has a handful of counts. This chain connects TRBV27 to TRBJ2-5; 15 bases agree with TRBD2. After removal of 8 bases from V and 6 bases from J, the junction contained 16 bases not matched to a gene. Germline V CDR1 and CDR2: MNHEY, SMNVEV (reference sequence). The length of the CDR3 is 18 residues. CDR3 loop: CASSLGWTSGGAGKTQYF. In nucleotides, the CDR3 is TGTGCCAGCTCCTTGGGGTGGACTAGCGGGGGGGCCGGGAAGACCCAGTACTTC.

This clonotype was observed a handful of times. In DNA, the CDR3 is TGTGCCAGCAGCCAAGATCACAGGAACACTGAAGCTTTCTTT. It specifies CASSQDHRNTEAFF. V usage is TRBV3-1 and J usage is TRBJ1-1; D call uncertain. Germline values: CDR1 LGHDT, CDR2 YNNKEL (reference sequence). The CDR3 is 14 residues long. Between the trimmed V and J ends, which lost 0 bases and 1 base, there was a span of 6 bases.

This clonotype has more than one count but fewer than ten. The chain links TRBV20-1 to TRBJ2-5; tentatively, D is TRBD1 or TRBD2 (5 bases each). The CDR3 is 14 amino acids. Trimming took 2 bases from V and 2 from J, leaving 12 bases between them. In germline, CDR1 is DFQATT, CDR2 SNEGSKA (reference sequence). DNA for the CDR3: TGCAGTGCTAGACGGGGCCGACCACAAGAGACCCAGTACTTC. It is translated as CSARRGRPQETQYF.

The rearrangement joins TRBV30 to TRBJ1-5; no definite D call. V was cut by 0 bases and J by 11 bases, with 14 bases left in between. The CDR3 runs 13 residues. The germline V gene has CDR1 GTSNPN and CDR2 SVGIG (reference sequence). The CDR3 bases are TGTGCCTGGAGTGTGGGCCGCGGAGCCTCCCAGCATTTT. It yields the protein CAWSVGRGASQHF.

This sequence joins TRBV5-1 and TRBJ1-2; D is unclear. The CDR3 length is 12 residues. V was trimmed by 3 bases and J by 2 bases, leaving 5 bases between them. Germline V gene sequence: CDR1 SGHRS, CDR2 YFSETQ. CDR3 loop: CASSSQNYGYTF. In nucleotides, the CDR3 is TGCGCCAGCAGCTCGCAAAACTATGGCTACACCTTC.

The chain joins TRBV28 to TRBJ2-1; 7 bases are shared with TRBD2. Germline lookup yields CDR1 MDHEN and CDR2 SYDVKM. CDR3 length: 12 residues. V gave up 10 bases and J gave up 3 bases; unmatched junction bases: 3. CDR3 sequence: CATLADYNEQFF. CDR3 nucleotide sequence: TGTGCCACCCTAGCGGACTACAATGAGCAGTTCTTC.

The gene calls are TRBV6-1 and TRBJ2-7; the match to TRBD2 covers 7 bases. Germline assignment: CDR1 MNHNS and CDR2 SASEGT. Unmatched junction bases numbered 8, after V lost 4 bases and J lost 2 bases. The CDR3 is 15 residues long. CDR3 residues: CASSGLGGGTYEQYF. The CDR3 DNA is TGTGCCAGCAGTGGTCTGGGGGGGGGGACCTACGAGCAGTACTTC.

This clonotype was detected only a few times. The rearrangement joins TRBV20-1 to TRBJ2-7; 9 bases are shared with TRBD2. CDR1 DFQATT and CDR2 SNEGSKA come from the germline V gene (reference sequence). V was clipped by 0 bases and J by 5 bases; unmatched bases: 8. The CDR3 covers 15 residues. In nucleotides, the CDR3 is TGCAGTGCTAGAGATACGCGGGAGGGCCGCGACGAGCAGTACTTC. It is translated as CSARDTREGRDEQYF.

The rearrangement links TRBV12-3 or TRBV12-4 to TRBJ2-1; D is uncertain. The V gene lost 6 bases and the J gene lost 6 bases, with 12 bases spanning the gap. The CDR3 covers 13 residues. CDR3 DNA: TGTGCCAGCAGGACGATGGGATTCAATGAGCAGTTCTTC. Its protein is CASRTMGFNEQFF.

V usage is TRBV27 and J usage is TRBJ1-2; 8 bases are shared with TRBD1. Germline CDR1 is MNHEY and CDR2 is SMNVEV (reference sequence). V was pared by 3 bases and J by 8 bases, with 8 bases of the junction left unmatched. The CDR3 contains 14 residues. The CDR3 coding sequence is TGTGCCAGCAGTTTCTCCCAGGGGGCGCGCGGCTACACCTTC. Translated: CASSFSQGARGYTF.

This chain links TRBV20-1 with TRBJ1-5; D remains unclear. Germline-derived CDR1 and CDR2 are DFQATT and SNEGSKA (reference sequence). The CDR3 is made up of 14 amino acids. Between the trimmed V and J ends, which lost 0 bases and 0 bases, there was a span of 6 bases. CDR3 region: CSARDLHSNQPQHF. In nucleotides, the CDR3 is TGCAGTGCTAGAGATTTGCATAGCAATCAGCCCCAGCATTTT.

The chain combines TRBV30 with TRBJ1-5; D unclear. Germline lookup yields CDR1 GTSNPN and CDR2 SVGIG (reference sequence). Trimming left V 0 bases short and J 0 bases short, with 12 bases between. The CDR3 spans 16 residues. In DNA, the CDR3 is TGTGCCTGGAGTGTACAAGGCGGCAATAGCAATCAGCCCCAGCATTTT. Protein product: CAWSVQGGNSNQPQHF.

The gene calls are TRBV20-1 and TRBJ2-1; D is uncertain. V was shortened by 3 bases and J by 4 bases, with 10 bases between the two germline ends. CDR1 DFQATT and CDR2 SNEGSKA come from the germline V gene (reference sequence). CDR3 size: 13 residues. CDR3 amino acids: CSASYTGYNEQFF. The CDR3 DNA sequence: TGCAGTGCTAGCTACACTGGGTACAATGAGCAGTTCTTC.

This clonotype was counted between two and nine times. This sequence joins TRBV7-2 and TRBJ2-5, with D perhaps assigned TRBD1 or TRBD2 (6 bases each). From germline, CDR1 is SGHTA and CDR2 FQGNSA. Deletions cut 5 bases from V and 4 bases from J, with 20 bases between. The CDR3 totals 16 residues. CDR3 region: CASSPAFRGGRETQYF. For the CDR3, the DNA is TGTGCCAGCAGCCCAGCTTTCAGGGGAGGAAGAGAGACCCAGTACTTC.

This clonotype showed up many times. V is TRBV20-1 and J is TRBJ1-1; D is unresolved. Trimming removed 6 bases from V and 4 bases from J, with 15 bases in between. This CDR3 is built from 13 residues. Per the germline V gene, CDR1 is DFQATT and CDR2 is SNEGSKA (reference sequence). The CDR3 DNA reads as TGCAGTGCGAGGACGGACGAGGCCACTGAAGCTTTCTTT. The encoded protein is CSARTDEATEAFF.

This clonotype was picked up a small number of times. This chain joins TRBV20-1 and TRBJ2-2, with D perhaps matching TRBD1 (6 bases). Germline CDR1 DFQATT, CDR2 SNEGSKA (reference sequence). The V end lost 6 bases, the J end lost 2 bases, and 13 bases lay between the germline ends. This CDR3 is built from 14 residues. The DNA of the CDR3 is TGCAGTGCGCCCGGGACAAGAAACACCGGGGAGCTGTTTTTT. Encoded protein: CSAPGTRNTGELFF.

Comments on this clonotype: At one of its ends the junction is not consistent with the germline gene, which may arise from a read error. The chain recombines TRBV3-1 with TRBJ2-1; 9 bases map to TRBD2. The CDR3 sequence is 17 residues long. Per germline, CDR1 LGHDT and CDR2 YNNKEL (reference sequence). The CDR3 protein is CASSQDLGGGAYDEQFF. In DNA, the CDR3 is TGTGCCAGCAGCCAAGATCTAGGCGGGGGGGCCTACGATGAGCAGTTCTTC.

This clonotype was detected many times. The CDR3 protein is CASSQEGTSNYGYTF. The CDR3 DNA sequence: TGTGCCAGCAGCCAAGAGGGGACAAGTAACTATGGCTACACCTTC. This chain joins TRBV4-2 and TRBJ1-2; TRBD1 might be the D (6 bases). This CDR3 is built from 15 residues. CDR1 and CDR2 (germline): LGHNA, YNFKEQ. V was trimmed by 0 bases and J by 1 base, leaving 9 bases between them.

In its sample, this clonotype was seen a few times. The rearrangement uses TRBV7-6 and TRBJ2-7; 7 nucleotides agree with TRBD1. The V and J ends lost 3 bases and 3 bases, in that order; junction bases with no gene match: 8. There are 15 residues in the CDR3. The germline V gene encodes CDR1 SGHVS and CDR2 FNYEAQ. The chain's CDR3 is CASSFHRGEGYEQYF. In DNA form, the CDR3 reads TGTGCCAGCAGCTTCCACAGGGGAGAGGGCTACGAGCAGTACTTC.

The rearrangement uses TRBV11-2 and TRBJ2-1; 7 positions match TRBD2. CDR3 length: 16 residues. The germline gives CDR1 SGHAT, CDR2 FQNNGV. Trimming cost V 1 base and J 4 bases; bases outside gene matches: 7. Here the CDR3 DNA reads TGTGCCAGCAGCTTAGTGGGGGGGAGCGGGTACAATGAGCAGTTCTTC. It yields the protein CASSLVGGSGYNEQFF.

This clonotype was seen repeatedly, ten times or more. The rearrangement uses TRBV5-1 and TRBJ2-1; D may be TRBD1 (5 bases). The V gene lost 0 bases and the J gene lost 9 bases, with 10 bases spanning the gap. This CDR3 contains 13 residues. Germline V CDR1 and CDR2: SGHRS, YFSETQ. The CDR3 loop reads CASSLGPQGEQFF. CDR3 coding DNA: TGCGCCAGCAGCTTGGGCCCTCAGGGTGAGCAGTTCTTC.

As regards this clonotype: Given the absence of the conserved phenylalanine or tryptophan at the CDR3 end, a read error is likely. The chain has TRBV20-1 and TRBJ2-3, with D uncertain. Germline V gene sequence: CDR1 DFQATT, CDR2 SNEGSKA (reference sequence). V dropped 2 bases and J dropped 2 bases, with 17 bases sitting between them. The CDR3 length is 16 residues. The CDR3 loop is CSARQHLAGYTDTQYL. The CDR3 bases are TGCAGTGCTAGACAACACTTAGCAGGATACACAGATACGCAGTATTTG.

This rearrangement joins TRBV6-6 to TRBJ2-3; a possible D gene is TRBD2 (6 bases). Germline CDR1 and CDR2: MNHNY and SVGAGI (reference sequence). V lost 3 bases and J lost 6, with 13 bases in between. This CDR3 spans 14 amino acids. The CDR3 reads CASSYDGGWDTQYF. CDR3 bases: TGTGCCAGCAGTTATGACGGGGGTTGGGATACGCAGTATTTT.

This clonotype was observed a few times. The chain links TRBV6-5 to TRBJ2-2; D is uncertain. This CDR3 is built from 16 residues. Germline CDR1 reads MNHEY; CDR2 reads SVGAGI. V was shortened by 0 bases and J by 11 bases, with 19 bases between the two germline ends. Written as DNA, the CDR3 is TGTGCCAGCAGTTACTCAATACTAAATTCATTGAGAGAGCTGTTTTTT. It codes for CASSYSILNSLRELFF.

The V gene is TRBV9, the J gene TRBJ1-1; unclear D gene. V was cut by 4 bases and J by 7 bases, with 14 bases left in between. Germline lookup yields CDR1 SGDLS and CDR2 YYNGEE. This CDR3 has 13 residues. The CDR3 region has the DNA TGTGCCAGCAGCTCCCACCCGAGGGATGAAGCTTTCTTT. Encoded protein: CASSSHPRDEAFF.

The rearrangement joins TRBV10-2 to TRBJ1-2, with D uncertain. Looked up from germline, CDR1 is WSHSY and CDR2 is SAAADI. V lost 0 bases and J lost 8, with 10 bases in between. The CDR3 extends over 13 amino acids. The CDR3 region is CASSESGSSGYTF. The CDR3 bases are TGCGCCAGCAGTGAGTCGGGCAGTAGCGGCTACACCTTC.